The 21 T cell receptor beta chains reported below all come from one sample, sequenced in a study of blood T cell repertoires in COVID-19. Libraries were prepared by immunoSEQ multiplex PCR; TCRdb keeps only in-frame clonotypes and omits some of them. The sample has 250,000 to 300,000 clones, around nine tenths seen once. The sequencing sample was made of PBMCs or T cells enriched from blood (not recorded which). These receptors were obtained from a woman aged 40 to 49 who had recovered from COVID-19.

The chain recombines TRBV5-1 with TRBJ2-2; 9 bases align to TRBD2. CDR1 SGHRS and CDR2 YFSETQ come from the germline V gene. CDR3 length: 17 amino acids. V was pared by 4 bases and J by 6 bases, with 13 bases of the junction left unmatched. The CDR3 DNA follows: TGCGCCAGCAGCCTTACCTTGGGTAGCGGGGGATCCGGGGAGCTGTTTTTT. Its protein product is CASSLTLGSGGSGELFF. Full variable domain (remainder filled in from reference TRBV5-1 and TRBJ2-2): KAGVTQTPRYLIKTRGQQVTLSCSPISGHRSVSWYQQTPGQGLQFLFEYFSETQRNKGNFPGRFSGRQFSNSRSEMNVSTLELGDSALYLCASSLTLGSGGSGELFFGEGSRLTVL.

The chain is built from TRBV6-5 and TRBJ2-7, with 7 positions matching TRBD1. The CDR3 covers 14 residues. Germline trimming cut 7 bases from V and 1 base from J; bases unmatched to any gene: 7. Germline CDR1 is MNHEY and CDR2 is SVGAGI. The CDR3 nucleotides read TGTGCCAGCACGACAGGGATATTATCCTACGAGCAGTACTTC. Translated, it gives CASTTGILSYEQYF.

V and J are TRBV11-3 and TRBJ1-2, with 10 bases fitting TRBD1. The V gene end was trimmed by 8 bases and the J gene end by 3 bases; junction bases not matched to a gene: 9. The length of the CDR3 is 15 residues. Germline V gene lookup returns CDR1 SGHNT and CDR2 YENEEA. Here the CDR3 DNA reads TGTGCCAGCCTTCCGGGACAGGGGCACGACTATGGCTACACCTTC. It translates to CASLPGQGHDYGYTF.

V gene TRBV27 combines with J gene TRBJ2-3; TRBD2 matches at 11 bases. This CDR3 is built from 16 residues. Germline V gene lookup returns CDR1 MNHEY and CDR2 SMNVEV (reference sequence). Germline trimming cut 3 bases from V and 2 bases from J; bases unmatched to any gene: 4. The CDR3 nucleotides read TGTGCCAGCAGTTTCTTGACTAGCGGGGACACAGATACGCAGTATTTT. Amino acids: CASSFLTSGDTDTQYF.

The J gene is TRBJ1-1, the V gene TRBV7-9, with 7 positions matching TRBD1. With 2 bases clipped from V and 5 bases from J, the junction kept 8 bases outside the gene matches. Germline V gene lookup returns CDR1 SEHNR and CDR2 FQNEAQ (reference sequence). The CDR3 sequence is 15 residues long. The CDR3: CASSLQKQGHTEAFF. The CDR3 DNA reads as TGTGCCAGCAGCTTACAAAAACAGGGGCATACTGAAGCTTTCTTT. The full variable domain, completed using reference TRBV7-9 and TRBJ1-1, is DTGVSQNPRHKITKRGQNVTFRCDPISEHNRLYWYRQTLGQGPEFLTYFQNEAQLEKSRLLSDRFSAERPKGSFSTLEIQRTEQGDSAMYLCASSLQKQGHTEAFFGQGTRLTVV.

The chain combines TRBV9 with TRBJ2-1, with 8 bases identical to TRBD2. Germline trimming cut 2 bases from V and 6 bases from J; bases unmatched to any gene: 7. The CDR3 totals 15 residues. Per germline, CDR1 SGDLS and CDR2 YYNGEE. CDR3: CASSVLLAETNEQFF. CDR3 coding DNA: TGTGCCAGCAGCGTGTTACTAGCGGAAACCAATGAGCAGTTCTTC. Full variable domain (outside the CDR3, taken from reference TRBV9 and TRBJ2-1): DSGVTQTPKHLITATGQRVTLRCSPRSGDLSVYWYQQSLDQGLQFLIQYYNGEERAKGNILERFSAQQFPDLHSELNLSSLELGDSALYFCASSVLLAETNEQFFGPGTRLTVL.

The rearrangement links TRBV2 to TRBJ1-3; 8 bases align to TRBD1. CDR1 is SNHLY, CDR2 FYNNEI, per germline. The CDR3 sequence is 16 residues long. V dropped 2 bases and J dropped 0; count of bases not matched to a gene: 3. The CDR3 region has the DNA TGTGCCAGCAGTGAATGGACAGGGAGCTCTGGAAACACCATATATTTT. Amino acids: CASSEWTGSSGNTIYF.

J is TRBJ1-6 and V is TRBV2, with 9 bases aligning to TRBD1. CDR1 SNHLY and CDR2 FYNNEI come from the germline V gene. With 6 bases clipped from V and 7 bases from J, the junction kept 1 base outside the gene matches. CDR3 length equals 13 residues. The CDR3 nucleotides are TGTGCCAGCAGCGGACAGGGGAATTCACCCCTCCACTTT. Translation: CASSGQGNSPLHF.

The rearrangement links TRBV19 to TRBJ1-3; D uncertain. The CDR3 totals 15 residues. Germline loops: CDR1 LNHDA, CDR2 SQIVND (reference sequence). V was cut by 5 bases and J by 0 bases, with 11 bases left in between. The DNA for the CDR3 is TGTGCCAGTAGTTCGGGTTCACACTCTGGAAACACCATATATTTT. Its protein is CASSSGSHSGNTIYF.

The chain is built from TRBV5-1 and TRBJ1-6; 8 nucleotides align to TRBD1. There are 16 residues in the CDR3. V dropped 3 bases and J dropped 6; count of bases not matched to a gene: 8. Germline assignment: CDR1 SGHRS and CDR2 YFSETQ. The chain's CDR3 is CASSSTTGGTNSPLHF. CDR3 coding DNA: TGCGCCAGCAGCTCAACTACAGGGGGGACTAATTCACCCCTCCACTTT.

This clone was detected only once. J is TRBJ2-3 and V is TRBV7-9, with a possible D match to TRBD2 (6 bases). Germline CDR1 SEHNR, CDR2 FQNEAQ (reference sequence). V was clipped by 7 bases and J by 2 bases, with 16 bases between them. CDR3 length: 15 residues. CDR3 loop: CASNPGLRYTDTQYF. As DNA, the CDR3 is TGTGCCAGCAACCCGGGACTCCGATACACAGATACGCAGTATTTT.

This clone occurred a few times. The CDR3 coding sequence is TGCGCCAGCAGCCTCTCCCAAGTTTTAGCGGGGCAAGAGACCCAGTACTTC. This codes for CASSLSQVLAGQETQYF. The J gene is TRBJ2-5, the V gene TRBV4-1, with 8 positions matching TRBD2. The junction had 12 bases not matched to a gene; V was cut back by 4 bases and J by 2 bases. This CDR3 spans 17 amino acids. Per the germline V gene, CDR1 is MGHRA and CDR2 is YSYEKL.

The chain uses TRBV30 and TRBJ1-2, with unresolved D. The CDR3 is made up of 13 amino acids. Germline CDR1 is GTSNPN and CDR2 is SVGIG (reference sequence). Trimming pared 0 bases from V and 6 bases from J, leaving 11 bases between. The DNA of the CDR3 is TGTGCCTGGAGTGTAGTCAGGTTTGATGGCTACACCTTC. Protein sequence: CAWSVVRFDGYTF.

The rearrangement uses TRBV30 and TRBJ2-6, with 10 bases matching TRBD1. In germline, CDR1 is GTSNPN, CDR2 SVGIG (reference sequence). This CDR3 is built from 16 residues. The J segment lost 0 bases and the V segment lost 5 bases, leaving 4 bases of the junction unmatched. CDR3 in amino acids: CAWGTGASSGANVLTF. In DNA, the CDR3 is TGTGCCTGGGGGACAGGGGCTAGCTCTGGGGCCAACGTCCTGACTTTC.

V and J are TRBV20-1 and TRBJ2-1; 9 bases map to TRBD1. This CDR3 region has 16 residues. With 3 bases clipped from V and 4 bases from J, the junction kept 10 bases outside the gene matches. Per the germline V gene, CDR1 is DFQATT and CDR2 is SNEGSKA (reference sequence). CDR3 in amino acids: CSASPSGTGWYNEQFF. CDR3 coding DNA: TGCAGTGCTAGTCCTTCCGGGACAGGGTGGTACAATGAGCAGTTCTTC.

The rearrangement links TRBV9 to TRBJ1-2; tentative D call: TRBD1 (6 bases). This CDR3 contains 12 residues. Germline values: CDR1 SGDLS, CDR2 YYNGEE. Trimming took 5 bases from V and 4 from J, leaving 9 bases between them. The CDR3 loop is CASRQGSYGYTF. The DNA for the CDR3 is TGTGCCAGCAGACAGGGTTCCTATGGCTACACCTTC. The full variable domain, its missing parts supplied by reference TRBV9 and TRBJ1-2, is DSGVTQTPKHLITATGQRVTLRCSPRSGDLSVYWYQQSLDQGLQFLIQYYNGEERAKGNILERFSAQQFPDLHSELNLSSLELGDSALYFCASRQGSYGYTFGSGTRLTVV.

This chain links TRBV5-1 with TRBJ2-7; a weak D match, TRBD2 (5 bases). V was trimmed by 2 bases and J by 1 base, leaving 10 bases between them. This CDR3 is 14 amino acids long. Germline CDR1 is SGHRS and CDR2 is YFSETQ. The CDR3 protein is CASSLLVSSYEQYF. The CDR3, as DNA: TGCGCCAGCAGCTTACTAGTATCGTCCTACGAGCAGTACTTC.

This rearrangement joins TRBV15 to TRBJ1-1, with D hard to call. CDR1 is LNHNV, CDR2 YYDKDF, per germline (reference sequence). The CDR3 is 15 amino acids. V was cut by 0 bases and J by 6 bases, with 14 bases left in between. The CDR3 here is CATSRDGKRGPEAFF. CDR3 sequence (DNA): TGTGCCACCAGCAGAGATGGCAAGAGAGGTCCTGAAGCTTTCTTT.

The CDR3 region has the DNA TGTGCCAGTAGTATTGGCGGGGCCGACAAAAACATTCAGTACTTC. Its translation is CASSIGGADKNIQYF. The chain couples TRBV19 to TRBJ2-4; a possible D gene is TRBD2 (6 bases). The CDR3 contains 15 residues. Looked up from germline, CDR1 is LNHDA and CDR2 is SQIVND (reference sequence). The V and J ends lost 3 bases and 3 bases respectively, with 12 bases between them.

J is TRBJ1-1 and V is TRBV9; 10 bases are shared with TRBD1. Germline V lookup: CDR1 SGDLS, CDR2 YYNGEE. This CDR3 spans 15 amino acids. V lost 4 bases and J lost 2; bases outside the gene matches: 5. In DNA form, the CDR3 reads TGTGCCAGCAGCTCCGACAGGGGGCTTAACACTGAAGCTTTCTTT. It specifies CASSSDRGLNTEAFF.

The V and J genes are TRBV5-1 and TRBJ2-1, with unresolved D. Germline CDR1 SGHRS, CDR2 YFSETQ. The CDR3 extends over 14 amino acids. Trimming removed 0 bases at V and 5 bases at J, with 9 bases between. The CDR3 DNA sequence: TGCGCCAGCAGCTTGGATCTAAATAACAATGAGCAGTTCTTC. Translated, it gives CASSLDLNNNEQFF.